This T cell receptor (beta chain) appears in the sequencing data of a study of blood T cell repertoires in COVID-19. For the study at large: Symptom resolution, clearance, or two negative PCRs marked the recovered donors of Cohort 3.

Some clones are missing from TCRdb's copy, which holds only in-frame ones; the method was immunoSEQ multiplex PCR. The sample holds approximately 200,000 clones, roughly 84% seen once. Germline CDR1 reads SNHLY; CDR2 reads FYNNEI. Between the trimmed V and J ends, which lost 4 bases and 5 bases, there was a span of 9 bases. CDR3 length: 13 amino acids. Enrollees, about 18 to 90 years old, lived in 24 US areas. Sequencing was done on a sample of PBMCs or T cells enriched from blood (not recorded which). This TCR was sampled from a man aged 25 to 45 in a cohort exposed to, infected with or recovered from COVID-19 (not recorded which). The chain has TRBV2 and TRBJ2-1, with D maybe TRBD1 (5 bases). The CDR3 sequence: CASSVQGHNEQFF. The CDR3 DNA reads TGTGCCAGCAGTGTGCAGGGCCACAATGAGCAGTTCTTC.